This T cell receptor beta chain was profiled in a study of cytotoxic CD8 clonotypes in ibrutinib-treated CLL. On the study more broadly: Median treatment time before response sampling was eleven to twelve months, range 6 to 36. Study observations and caveats: At baseline, clonality was higher than in age-matched healthy donors and correlated with CD8+ counts.

This table comes from immunoSEQ multiplex PCR, and its TCRdb copy is limited to in-frame clones, with some not included. Found here are over 70,000 clones, roughly 80% of them singletons; the top ten hold around 5%. With respect to this clone: No antigen is known for it.

Per germline, CDR1 SQVTM and CDR2 ANQGSEA. J lost 0 bases, V lost 2 bases, and 11 bases had no gene match. The CDR3 is made up of 19 amino acids. Genomic DNA for TCR beta libraries, approximately 2.1 micrograms, came from cryopreserved PBMCs. The sample was PBMCs, taken after 12 months of ibrutinib treatment. This sequence originates from a human donor with chronic lymphocytic leukemia. This sequence joins TRBV29-1 and TRBJ2-2; 11 positions match TRBD1. CDR3 nucleotides: TGCAGCGTTGAAACACCTCAGGGACAGGGGGGGACGAACACCGGGGAGCTGTTTTTT. It codes for CSVETPQGQGGTNTGELFF.